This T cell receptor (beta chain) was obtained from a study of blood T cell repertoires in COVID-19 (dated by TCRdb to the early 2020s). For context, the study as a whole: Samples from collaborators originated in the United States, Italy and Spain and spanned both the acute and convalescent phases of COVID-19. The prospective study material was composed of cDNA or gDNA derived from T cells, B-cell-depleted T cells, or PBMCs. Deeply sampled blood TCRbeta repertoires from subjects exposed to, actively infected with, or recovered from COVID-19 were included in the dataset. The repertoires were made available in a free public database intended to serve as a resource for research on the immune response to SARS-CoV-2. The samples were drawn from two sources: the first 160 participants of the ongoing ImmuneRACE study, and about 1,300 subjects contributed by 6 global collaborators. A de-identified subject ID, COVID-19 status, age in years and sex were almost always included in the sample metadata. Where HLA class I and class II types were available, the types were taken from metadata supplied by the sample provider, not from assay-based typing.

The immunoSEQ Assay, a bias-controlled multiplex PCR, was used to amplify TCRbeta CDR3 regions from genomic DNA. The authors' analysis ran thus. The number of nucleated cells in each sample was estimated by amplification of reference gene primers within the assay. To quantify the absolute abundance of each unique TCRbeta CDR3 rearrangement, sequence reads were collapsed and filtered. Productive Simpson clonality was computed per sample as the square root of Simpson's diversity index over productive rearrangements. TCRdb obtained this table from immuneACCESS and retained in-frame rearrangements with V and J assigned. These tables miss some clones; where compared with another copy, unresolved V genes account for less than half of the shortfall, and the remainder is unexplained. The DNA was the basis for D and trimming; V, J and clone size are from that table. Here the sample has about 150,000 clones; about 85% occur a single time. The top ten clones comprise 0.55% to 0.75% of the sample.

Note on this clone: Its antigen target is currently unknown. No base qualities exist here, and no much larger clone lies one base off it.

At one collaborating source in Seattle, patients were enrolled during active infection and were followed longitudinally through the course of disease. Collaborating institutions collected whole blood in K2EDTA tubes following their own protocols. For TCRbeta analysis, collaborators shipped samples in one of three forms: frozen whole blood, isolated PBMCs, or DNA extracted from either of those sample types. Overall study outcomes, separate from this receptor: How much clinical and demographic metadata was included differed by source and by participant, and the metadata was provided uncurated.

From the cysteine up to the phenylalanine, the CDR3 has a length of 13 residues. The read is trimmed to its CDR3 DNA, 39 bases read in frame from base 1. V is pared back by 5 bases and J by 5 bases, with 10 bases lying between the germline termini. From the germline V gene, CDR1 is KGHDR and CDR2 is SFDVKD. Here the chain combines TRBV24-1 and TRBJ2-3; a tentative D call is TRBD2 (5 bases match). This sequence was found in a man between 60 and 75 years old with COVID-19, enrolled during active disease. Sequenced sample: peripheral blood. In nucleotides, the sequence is TGTGCCACCAGTGGGACTCCCGGAGATACGCAGTATTTT. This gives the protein CATSGTPGDTQYF.